These 26 T cell receptor beta chains were all obtained from the same sample, sequenced in a study of cytomegalovirus exposure and HLA in healthy donors (dated by TCRdb to about 2017). Libraries were made using the immunoSEQ multiplex PCR assay. The multiplex PCR relied on a mix of 60 forward primers for TCR Vbeta segments and 13 reverse primers for TCR Jbeta segments. TCRdb provides this immuneACCESS table in a form limited to in-frame rearrangements. Some clones are lacking; in checked studies, under half of them reflect an unresolved V gene, and why the rest are absent is not known. Across this sample there are roughly 150,000 clones, with about 70% seen only once. The top ten hold 2.1% of the sample. The sequenced material came from PBMCs. The receptors come from a woman between 55 and 75 years old in good health and CMV-seropositive.

The V and J genes are TRBV6-5 and TRBJ2-1; weak D call: TRBD1 (6 bases). The CDR3 totals 13 residues. The V and J ends lost 5 bases and 8 bases respectively, with 13 bases between them. Germline V gene data show CDR1 as MNHEY and CDR2 as SVGAGI. CDR3: CASSKGGAYEQFF. The CDR3 nucleotides are TGTGCCAGCAGTAAAGGGGGAGCCTATGAGCAGTTCTTC.

This clone was found a few times. V usage is TRBV5-4 and J usage is TRBJ1-1; 8 bases agree with TRBD1. The CDR3 is 16 residues long. Germline loops: CDR1 SGHNT, CDR2 YYREEE (reference sequence). V dropped 0 bases and J dropped 6; count of bases not matched to a gene: 10. As DNA, the CDR3 is TGTGCCAGCAGCTTGGTGCAGGGGGCAAAGGGGGCTGAAGCTTTCTTT. Translation: CASSLVQGAKGAEAFF.

This clone was detected a few times. The genes are TRBV6-1 and TRBJ1-5; unclear D gene. There are 15 residues in the CDR3. The V and J ends lost 2 bases and 2 bases respectively, with 10 bases between them. Germline V gives CDR1 MNHNS, CDR2 SASEGT. In DNA form, the CDR3 reads TGTGCCAGCAGTGAAAGCCCCGGGGGCAATCAGCCCCAGCATTTT. Amino acid sequence: CASSESPGGNQPQHF.

The chain has TRBV5-1 and TRBJ1-1, with TRBD1 matching 9 bases. Germline CDR1 SGHRS, CDR2 YFSETQ. The CDR3 sequence is 14 residues long. The V and J ends lost 5 bases and 4 bases, in that order; junction bases with no gene match: 6. CDR3 protein: CASRSMTGGTEAFF. The CDR3 DNA is TGCGCCAGCAGGTCGATGACAGGGGGCACTGAAGCTTTCTTT.

This chain links TRBV7-9 with TRBJ1-2; unclear D gene. Trimming pared 1 base from V and 4 bases from J, leaving 7 bases between. Germline assignment: CDR1 SEHNR and CDR2 FQNEAQ (reference sequence). The CDR3 spans 13 residues. CDR3 coding DNA: TGTGCCAGCAGCTTAGATGGCACCTATGGCTACACCTTC. This sequence encodes CASSLDGTYGYTF. Full variable domain (rest looked up from reference TRBV7-9 and TRBJ1-2): DTGVSQNPRHKITKRGQNVTFRCDPISEHNRLYWYRQTLGQGPEFLTYFQNEAQLEKSRLLSDRFSAERPKGSFSTLEIQRTEQGDSAMYLCASSLDGTYGYTFGSGTRLTVV.

The chain has TRBV6-5 and TRBJ1-1; a possible D gene is TRBD1 (6 bases). The CDR3 runs to 15 residues. The germline CDR1 and CDR2 sequences are MNHEY and SVGAGI. Trimming stripped 4 bases from V and 3 bases from J, with 15 bases between. The CDR3 nucleotides are TGTGCCAGCAGTTCCGGACAGAGGATGCACACTGAAGCTTTCTTT. This translates into CASSSGQRMHTEAFF.

The chain has TRBV5-1 and TRBJ1-5; a weak D match, TRBD1 (5 bases). The CDR3 runs 15 residues. Germline V gene lookup returns CDR1 SGHRS and CDR2 YFSETQ. V was trimmed by 0 bases and J by 3 bases, leaving 10 bases between them. The CDR3 bases are TGCGCCAGCAGCTTGGATTCGGGGGACAATCAGCCCCAGCATTTT. It translates to CASSLDSGDNQPQHF.

The rearrangement uses TRBV7-8 and TRBJ2-7, with 7 bases fitting TRBD1. Germline CDR1 and CDR2: SGHVS and FQNEAQ. The CDR3 is made up of 13 amino acids. The J segment lost 4 bases and the V segment lost 3 bases, leaving 3 bases of the junction unmatched. DNA for the CDR3: TGTGCCAGCAGCTTTGCCAGGGGGTACGAGCAGTACTTC. Amino acids: CASSFARGYEQYF.

The V gene is TRBV19, the J gene TRBJ2-3; D perhaps matches TRBD2 (5 bases). Germline assignment: CDR1 LNHDA and CDR2 SQIVND (reference sequence). The CDR3 spans 15 residues. Deletions cut 7 bases from V and 2 bases from J, with 16 bases between. CDR3 sequence reads: CASTVAGNPTDTQYF. For the CDR3, the DNA is TGTGCCAGTACCGTGGCCGGGAATCCCACAGATACGCAGTATTTT.

The V call is TRBV15, the J call TRBJ2-7; D remains ambiguous. The CDR3 totals 16 residues. V lost 0 bases and J lost 2, with 14 bases in between. The germline gives CDR1 LNHNV, CDR2 YYDKDF (reference sequence). The CDR3 spells CATSRDPPRLTYEQYF. The DNA of the CDR3 is TGTGCCACCAGCAGAGACCCCCCCAGACTCACCTACGAGCAGTACTTC. The full variable domain, rest sourced from reference TRBV15 and TRBJ2-7, is DAMVIQNPRYQVTQFGKPVTLSCSQTLNHNVMYWYQQKSSQAPKLLFHYYDKDFNNEADTPDNFQSRRPNTSFCFLDIRSPGLGDTAMYLCATSRDPPRLTYEQYFGPGTRLTVT.

This chain links TRBV5-1 with TRBJ2-2, with TRBD2 as a possible D gene (6 bases). V lost 4 bases and J 3 bases, leaving 7 bases between the germline ends. The CDR3 covers 13 residues. Germline CDR1 SGHRS, CDR2 YFSETQ. The CDR3 protein is CASSPGDTGELFF. The CDR3 DNA is TGCGCCAGCAGCCCGGGGGACACCGGGGAGCTGTTTTTT.

The genes are TRBV10-2 and TRBJ2-7; D perhaps matches TRBD1 (6 bases). Germline V gene lookup returns CDR1 WSHSY and CDR2 SAAADI. Trimming took 1 base from V and 3 from J, leaving 10 bases between them. CDR3 size: 14 residues. The CDR3 sequence is CASSEFWGHYEQYF. Here the CDR3 DNA reads TGCGCCAGCAGTGAGTTCTGGGGGCACTACGAGCAGTACTTC.

The V call is TRBV9, the J call TRBJ2-7; 7 nucleotides align to TRBD2. CDR3 length: 16 residues. The germline gives CDR1 SGDLS, CDR2 YYNGEE. The junction had 10 bases not matched to a gene; V was cut back by 3 bases and J by 1 base. The CDR3 DNA is TGTGCCAGCAGCGAACCTGGGCGGACTAGTTCCTACGAGCAGTACTTC. It translates to CASSEPGRTSSYEQYF.

This clone was observed a few times. V is TRBV7-8 and J is TRBJ1-1, with a possible D match to TRBD1 (6 bases). Per the germline V gene, CDR1 is SGHVS and CDR2 is FQNEAQ. The CDR3 runs to 15 residues. Trimming removed 0 bases at V and 2 bases at J, with 10 bases between. This chain's CDR3 is CASSLAGDINTEAFF. Here the CDR3 DNA reads TGTGCCAGCAGCTTAGCTGGGGACATTAACACTGAAGCTTTCTTT.

As concerns this clone: The same CDR3 arises from other DNA sequences in this sample as well. The chain uses TRBV10-3 and TRBJ1-2; D ambiguous. V lost 0 bases, J lost 6 bases, and 8 bases lay in between. CDR3 length equals 13 residues. Germline lookup yields CDR1 ENHRY and CDR2 SYGVKD. CDR3: CAISESGGNGYTF. The CDR3 DNA reads TGTGCCATCAGTGAGTCAGGAGGGAATGGCTACACCTTC.

This clone was found once. The chain couples TRBV6-5 to TRBJ2-5; maybe TRBD2 (7 bases). V gave up 2 bases and J gave up 4 bases, with 17 bases separating them. The CDR3 consists of 16 residues. Germline loops: CDR1 MNHEY, CDR2 SVGAGI. CDR3 DNA sequence: TGTGCCAGCAGTTACGCGGCTAGCGGAGGGGGAGAGACCCAGTACTTC. This codes for CASSYAASGGGETQYF.

The chain couples TRBV7-2 to TRBJ2-1, with 7 bases aligning to TRBD2. The CDR3 extends over 14 amino acids. Trimming removed 3 bases from V and 7 bases from J; junction bases left unmatched: 6. The germline V gene has CDR1 SGHTA and CDR2 FQGNSA. CDR3 protein: CASSFHGLGNEQFF. The CDR3 DNA reads TGTGCCAGCAGCTTTCACGGACTAGGTAATGAGCAGTTCTTC.

This clone has just a few counts. The chain employs TRBV28 and TRBJ2-5; no definite D call. Between the trimmed V and J ends, which lost 7 bases and 0 bases, there was a span of 27 bases. Germline CDR1 reads MDHEN; CDR2 reads SYDVKM. The CDR3 runs 19 residues. The DNA of the CDR3 is TGTGCCAGCACCGCGAATCTAGTTACCCGGCGGTTCCACCAAGAGACCCAGTACTTC. It is translated as CASTANLVTRRFHQETQYF.

The chain recombines TRBV5-1 with TRBJ2-7, with 9 bases that match TRBD1. V dropped 0 bases and J dropped 6; count of bases not matched to a gene: 7. This CDR3 is 15 amino acids long. In germline, CDR1 is SGHRS, CDR2 YFSETQ. The CDR3 bases are TGCGCCAGCAGCTTGGGCGGGACAGGGCCCTCCGAGCAGTACTTC. Protein: CASSLGGTGPSEQYF.

The rearrangement joins TRBV5-1 to TRBJ2-7; a weak D match, TRBD2 (5 bases). The CDR3 consists of 14 residues. Trimming took 3 bases from V and 9 from J, leaving 19 bases between them. Germline CDR1 is SGHRS and CDR2 is YFSETQ. The CDR3 bases are TGCGCCAGCAGCTACTCTGGAGCTGCTGAGGGGCAGTACTTC. It yields the protein CASSYSGAAEGQYF.

This chain uses TRBV10-3 with TRBJ2-3; 9 bases fit TRBD2. The CDR3 covers 14 residues. V was pared by 3 bases and J by 4 bases, with 2 bases of the junction left unmatched. Germline V CDR1 and CDR2: ENHRY, SYGVKD. Here the CDR3 reads CAISDSGSADTQYF. For the CDR3, the DNA is TGTGCCATCAGTGATAGCGGGAGTGCAGATACGCAGTATTTT.

This clone came up a few times. The chain is built from TRBV7-9 and TRBJ1-2; D gene unclear. The CDR3 extends over 13 amino acids. Trimming removed 3 bases from V and 5 bases from J, with 10 bases in between. From germline, CDR1 is SEHNR and CDR2 FQNEAQ (reference sequence). The CDR3 nucleotides are TGTGCCAGCAGCTTTCCCGGAGGGTATGGCTACACCTTC. This codes for CASSFPGGYGYTF.

The chain links TRBV29-1 to TRBJ2-5; D might be TRBD1 (6 bases). Trimming pared 7 bases from V and 5 bases from J, leaving 14 bases between. The CDR3 contains 12 residues. Looked up from germline, CDR1 is SQVTM and CDR2 is ANQGSEA. The chain's CDR3 is CSDVGQTETQYF. The CDR3 DNA reads TGCAGCGACGTAGGACAGACGGAGACCCAGTACTTC.

The V call is TRBV28, the J call TRBJ1-5, with TRBD1 as a possible D gene (6 bases). The germline gives CDR1 MDHEN, CDR2 SYDVKM. With 7 bases removed from V and 1 base from J, the gap between germline ends came to 14 bases. The CDR3 length is 15 residues. The CDR3 is CASNPPGQSNQPQHF. The CDR3 bases are TGTGCCAGCAACCCCCCGGGACAAAGCAATCAGCCCCAGCATTTT.

This chain uses TRBV5-1 with TRBJ2-3; tentative D call: TRBD1 (6 bases). The CDR3 runs 14 residues. Trimming left V 0 bases short and J 5 bases short, with 10 bases between. CDR1 is SGHRS and CDR2 is YFSETQ in the germline V gene. CDR3 protein: CASSLEWGRDTQYF. CDR3 DNA: TGCGCCAGCAGCTTGGAGTGGGGGCGAGATACGCAGTATTTT.

As DNA, the CDR3 is TGTGCCAGCAGTCCACCCGGGACACTCCATAACTATGGCTACACCTTC. Amino acid sequence: CASSPPGTLHNYGYTF. J is TRBJ1-2 and V is TRBV28; possible D gene TRBD1, 6 bases. V was trimmed by 5 bases and J by 1 base, leaving 17 bases between them. Germline V gives CDR1 MDHEN, CDR2 SYDVKM. The CDR3 has 16 residues.